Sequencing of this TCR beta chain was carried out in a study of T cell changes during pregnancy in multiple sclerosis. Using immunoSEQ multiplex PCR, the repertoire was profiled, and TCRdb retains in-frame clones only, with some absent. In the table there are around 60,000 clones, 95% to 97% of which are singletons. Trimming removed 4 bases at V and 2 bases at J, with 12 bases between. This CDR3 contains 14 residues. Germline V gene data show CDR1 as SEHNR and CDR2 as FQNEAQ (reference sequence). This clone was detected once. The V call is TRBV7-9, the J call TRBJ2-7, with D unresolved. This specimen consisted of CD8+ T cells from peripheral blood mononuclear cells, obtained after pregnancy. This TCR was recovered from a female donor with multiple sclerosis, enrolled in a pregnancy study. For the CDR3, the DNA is TGTGCCAGCAGCTCCCCAGGTTCCCCCTACGAGCAGTACTTC. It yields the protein CASSSPGSPYEQYF.